This T cell receptor (beta chain) was recorded in a study of blood T cell repertoires in COVID-19. Germline V gene sequence: CDR1 SGHRS, CDR2 YFSETQ. Trimming pared 7 bases from V and 0 bases from J, leaving 8 bases between. The CDR3 is made up of 13 amino acids. Profiling relied on immunoSEQ multiplex PCR, and the TCRdb table lists in-frame clones only, not all of them. The sample has around 95,000 clones; almost 90% are singletons. The gene calls are TRBV5-1 and TRBJ1-3; possibly TRBD1 for D (5 bases). The source of this sequence is a human donor in a cohort sampled during active COVID-19. Sequenced material: peripheral blood. The CDR3 DNA sequence: TGCGCCAGCGGGGCAGGCTCTGGAAACACCATATATTTT. Its protein is CASGAGSGNTIYF.